A selection of T cell receptor beta chains follows, all from one sample in a study of blood T cell repertoires in COVID-19. TCRdb's copy holds only in-frame clones and misses some; the assay was immunoSEQ multiplex PCR. The profile shows around 250,000 clones, 88% of them singletons. Input material: peripheral blood. The receptors shown here come from a human donor in a cohort sampled during active COVID-19. CDR3s include the opening cysteine and the closing phenylalanine or tryptophan. The order of the fields is clone size, D gene, J gene, V gene, CDR3 DNA, CDR3 protein. The D gene is left open where the match is weak. Clone size is stated in some rows and not others, as once, few, many or a class when expanded.

once	TRBD1	TRBJ1-3	TRBV5-1	TGCGCCAGCAGCTTGAGCTTGACAGGGGGCCCTCCCAGAAACACCATATATTTT	CASSLSLTGGPPRNTIYF
.	TRBD1	TRBJ2-7	TRBV7-2	TGTGCCAGCAGCTCCCACCAGGACAGGGGGTACGAGCAGTACTTC	CASSSHQDRGYEQYF
.	.	TRBJ2-7	TRBV11-2	TGTGCCAGCAGCTCCGGGATCGAGCAGTACTTC	CASSSGIEQYF
.	TRBD1	TRBJ1-5	TRBV6-5	TGTGCCAGCACGACAGGGACGGGTCAGCCCCAGCATTTT	CASTTGTGQPQHF
.	.	TRBJ2-7	TRBV27	TGTGCCAGCAGTTTCGCGGAAAACTACGAGCAGTACTTC	CASSFAENYEQYF
.	TRBD2	TRBJ2-1	TRBV28	TGTGCCAGCAGCCCCCCAAGCGGGAGTTCCTACAATGAGCAGTTCTTC	CASSPPSGSSYNEQFF
few	TRBD1	TRBJ2-2	TRBV7-9	TGTGCCAGCAGCCCCCGGACAGGGGACACCGGGGAGCTGTTTTTT	CASSPRTGDTGELFF
.	.	TRBJ1-5	TRBV4-3	TGCGCCAGCAGCCAAGAATACGGCGGTTATCTCAATCAGCCCCAGCATTTT	CASSQEYGGYLNQPQHF
.	.	TRBJ2-1	TRBV11-2	TGTGCCAGCAGCTTGAGGGGGGGGCCGGTTGAGCAGTTCTTC	CASSLRGGPVEQFF
.	TRBD1	TRBJ1-2	TRBV6-5	TGTGCCAGCAGTCGAGGGACAGGGAGTGACTATGGCTACACCTTC	CASSRGTGSDYGYTF
.	.	TRBJ2-7	TRBV27	TGTGCCAGCAGTTTGGGGGCCTCCGATGGCTACGAGCAGTACTTC	CASSLGASDGYEQYF
.	TRBD1	TRBJ2-7	TRBV4-1	TGCGCCAGCAGCCACCGGCAGGGGGCTTACGAGCAGTACTTC	CASSHRQGAYEQYF
.	TRBD2	TRBJ2-5	TRBV7-8	TGTGCCAGCAGCCGAGGGACTAGAGGAGAGACCCAGTACTTC	CASSRGTRGETQYF
.	TRBD1	TRBJ1-1	TRBV12-3/TRBV12-4	TGTGCCAGTAACAGGGGACGGGACACTGAAGCTTTCTTT	CASNRGRDTEAFF
.	.	TRBJ1-5	TRBV28	TGTGCCAGCACCTGGGGGGGGGCAGGGGTAAATCAGCCCCAGCATTTT	CASTWGGAGVNQPQHF
.	.	TRBJ2-5	TRBV27	TGTGCCTCGTCGCCCGGGTCCCCTCAAGAGACCCAGTACTTC	CASSPGSPQETQYF
.	.	TRBJ1-2	TRBV19	TGTGCCAGTAGTATAACAGGGCTCGGCTATGGCTACACCTTC	CASSITGLGYGYTF
.	TRBD1	TRBJ1-1	TRBV10-3	TGTGCCATCAGTGCGACAGGGGGCAACACTGAAGCTTTCTTT	CAISATGGNTEAFF
once	TRBD1	TRBJ1-1	TRBV6-5	TGTGCCAGCAGAGCGACAGGGGGCACTGAAGCTTTCTTT	CASRATGGTEAFF
.	.	TRBJ1-4	TRBV7-9	TGTGCCAGCAGCGCCAGGGGTAACTTTAATGAAAAACTGTTTTTT	CASSARGNFNEKLFF
.	.	TRBJ2-1	TRBV9	TGTGCCAGCAGCGTAGATTTAGCTTCCTACAATGAGCAGTTCTTC	CASSVDLASYNEQFF
.	TRBD2	TRBJ2-5	TRBV4-3	TGCGCCAGCAGCCAAGATAGGGGACTAGCGGTCCAAGAGACCCAGTACTTC	CASSQDRGLAVQETQYF
.	TRBD2	TRBJ2-2	TRBV7-6	TGTGCCAGCAGCTTAAGCGGGGGGGCGAACACCGGGGAGCTGTTTTTT	CASSLSGGANTGELFF
.	TRBD2	TRBJ2-3	TRBV7-3	TGTGCCAGCAGCACAACTAGCGGTTACGTGACAGATACGCAGTATTTT	CASSTTSGYVTDTQYF
.	TRBD1	TRBJ1-1	TRBV27	TGTGCCAGCAGTCGGACAGGGTCCTTCACTGAAGCTTTCTTT	CASSRTGSFTEAFF
.	.	TRBJ1-2	TRBV19	TGTGCCAGTAGTATCGGGACAAGCGCCGTTTATGGCTACACCTTC	CASSIGTSAVYGYTF
.	.	TRBJ1-2	TRBV7-9	TGTGCCAGCAGTGAAGGCCCCACAGCGGTTCCTACCTTC	CASSEGPTAVPTF